These 4 T cell receptor beta chains came from one sample sequenced in a study of shared clonotypes between healthy human individuals. Libraries were prepared by immunoSEQ multiplex PCR; TCRdb keeps only in-frame clonotypes and omits some of them. Among about 600,000 clones listed, 97% were seen once. The sequenced sample consisted of naive CD4+ T cells sorted from blood. Subset meaning: CD45RA+ positively selected. The source is a woman in her twenties or thirties in good health.

V is TRBV18 and J is TRBJ2-7, with D perhaps TRBD1 (5 bases). The V gene's germline CDR1 is KGHSH and CDR2 LQKENI. Trimming left V 6 bases short and J 2 bases short, with 14 bases between. The CDR3 is 14 residues long. CDR3 residues: CASSPQQATYEQYF. The DNA for the CDR3 is TGTGCCAGCTCTCCTCAACAGGCCACCTACGAGCAGTACTTC.

This clone showed up just once. The chain carries TRBV5-1 and TRBJ2-1; 9 nucleotides agree with TRBD2. The CDR3 consists of 20 residues. V lost 7 bases and J lost 4; bases outside the gene matches: 24. Germline CDR1 and CDR2: SGHRS and YFSETQ. The CDR3 here is CASYPAPRVRGGTVYNEQFF. Here the CDR3 DNA reads TGCGCCAGCTACCCCGCCCCGAGAGTGCGGGGGGGTACGGTTTACAATGAGCAGTTCTTC.

This rearrangement joins TRBV28 to TRBJ1-5, with a possible D match to TRBD1 (6 bases). V lost 6 bases to trimming and J lost 7 bases, with 16 bases between them. This CDR3 is built from 14 residues. Germline V gene lookup returns CDR1 MDHEN and CDR2 SYDVKM. The CDR3 loop is CASSLAGDGQPQHF. As DNA, the CDR3 is TGTGCCAGCAGCCTGGCAGGGGATGGACAGCCCCAGCATTTT.

The chain is built from TRBV7-9 and TRBJ2-7, with unresolved D. The CDR3 runs 15 residues. Germline V gives CDR1 SEHNR, CDR2 FQNEAQ (reference sequence). Trimming left V 6 bases short and J 4 bases short, with 19 bases between. CDR3 in amino acids: CASSMGRATVYEQYF. CDR3 sequence (DNA): TGTGCCAGCAGTATGGGAAGGGCCACAGTGTACGAGCAGTACTTC. Full variable domain (missing parts from reference TRBV7-9 and TRBJ2-7): DTGVSQNPRHKITKRGQNVTFRCDPISEHNRLYWYRQTLGQGPEFLTYFQNEAQLEKSRLLSDRFSAERPKGSFSTLEIQRTEQGDSAMYLCASSMGRATVYEQYFGPGTRLTVT.